Presented here are 9 T cell receptor beta chains from one specimen sequenced in a study of blood T cell repertoires in COVID-19. Libraries were prepared by immunoSEQ multiplex PCR; TCRdb keeps only in-frame clonotypes and omits some of them. The top ten clones hold roughly 8% of a sample with about 140,000 clones, 81% of them seen once. Sequenced: peripheral blood. The source of these receptors is a human donor in a cohort sampled during active COVID-19.

The rearrangement links TRBV5-6 to TRBJ1-1; D unclear. CDR1 SGHDT and CDR2 YYEEEE come from the germline V gene. V was pared by 0 bases and J by 2 bases, with 8 bases between. This CDR3 has 14 amino acids. CDR3 DNA: TGTGCCAGCAGCTTGGCGGGTTTTAACACTGAAGCTTTCTTT. Encoded protein: CASSLAGFNTEAFF. The full variable domain, in which reference TRBV5-6 and TRBJ1-1 provide the parts outside the CDR3, is DAGVTQSPTHLIKTRGQQVTLRCSPKSGHDTVSWYQQALGQGPQFIFQYYEEEERQRGNFPDRFSGHQFPNYSSELNVNALLLGDSALYLCASSLAGFNTEAFFGQGTRLTVV.

This clone was seen once. The chain joins TRBV10-3 to TRBJ2-1; 12 nucleotides line up with TRBD2. J was trimmed by 9 bases and V by 6 bases; bases with no gene match: 9. Germline V gene data show CDR1 as ENHRY and CDR2 as SYGVKD. This CDR3 has 15 amino acids. The CDR3 protein is CAIRETSGSFGEQFF. DNA of the CDR3: TGTGCCATCAGGGAGACTAGCGGGAGTTTCGGTGAGCAGTTCTTC.

Note on this clone: At one boundary the junction diverges from the germline segment, which might be a read error. This chain uses TRBV7-9 with TRBJ2-7; 7 nucleotides align to TRBD2. Looked up from germline, CDR1 is SEHNR and CDR2 is FQNEAQ (reference sequence). CDR3 size: 13 residues. In nucleotides, the CDR3 is TGTGCCACCAGCATGAGCGGGACCTACGAGCAGTACTTC. Translated: CATSMSGTYEQYF.

This chain joins TRBV24-1 and TRBJ2-3; D is unclear. The germline gives CDR1 KGHDR, CDR2 SFDVKD. The CDR3 spans 11 residues. V lost 6 bases to trimming and J lost 8 bases, with 8 bases between them. CDR3 protein: CATSLRGTQYF. DNA of the CDR3: TGTGCCACCAGTTTGAGAGGTACGCAGTATTTT.

This clone was counted a single time. The genes are TRBV28 and TRBJ1-2; TRBD1 agrees at 7 bases. CDR3 length: 16 amino acids. Germline-derived CDR1 and CDR2 are MDHEN and SYDVKM. The J segment lost 4 bases and the V segment lost 6 bases, leaving 14 bases of the junction unmatched. CDR3 bases: TGTGCCAGCAGGACAAGACCGTCGACAGGGCGCTATGGCTACACCTTC. Translated: CASRTRPSTGRYGYTF.

The chain couples TRBV2 to TRBJ2-5; TRBD2 agrees at 9 bases. This CDR3 region has 15 residues. V lost 5 bases, J lost 4 bases, and 8 bases stayed unmatched. CDR1 is SNHLY and CDR2 is FYNNEI in the germline V gene. The CDR3 coding sequence is TGTGCCAGCAGTCTGTCTAGCGGGATATCAGAGACCCAGTACTTC. This sequence encodes CASSLSSGISETQYF. Full variable domain (remainder filled in from reference TRBV2 and TRBJ2-5): EPEVTQTPSHQVTQMGQEVILRCVPISNHLYFYWYRQILGQKVEFLVSFYNNEISEKSEIFDDQFSVERPDGSNFTLKIRSTKLEDSAMYFCASSLSSGISETQYFGPGTRLLVL.

The genes are TRBV5-6 and TRBJ1-5; D might be TRBD1 (5 bases). From germline, CDR1 is SGHDT and CDR2 YYEEEE. The CDR3 runs 17 residues. Deletions cut 3 bases from V and 7 bases from J, with 23 bases between. The CDR3 region has the DNA TGTGCCAGCAGCTCATGGTGGGGCGGAAGCCAGGGACAGCCCCAGCATTTT. This encodes CASSSWWGGSQGQPQHF.

This clone was seen only a few times. The V gene is TRBV5-1, the J gene TRBJ2-1; 9 nucleotides match TRBD2. This CDR3 contains 15 residues. Germline V gene data show CDR1 as SGHRS and CDR2 as YFSETQ. Trimming removed 2 bases from V and 8 bases from J; junction bases left unmatched: 8. As DNA, the CDR3 is TGCGCCAGCAGCTTCGGGACTAGCCGAGGGGATGAGCAGTTCTTC. This encodes CASSFGTSRGDEQFF.

This chain's CDR3 is CASSRQTGSYNEQFF. As DNA, the CDR3 is TGTGCCAGCAGTCGACAGACCGGCTCCTACAATGAGCAGTTCTTC. The chain carries TRBV7-3 and TRBJ2-1; possible D gene TRBD1, 5 bases. Germline-derived CDR1 and CDR2 are SGHTA and FQGTGA. There are 15 residues in the CDR3. V dropped 6 bases and J dropped 0 bases, with 12 bases sitting between them.